These T cell receptor beta chains were read from a single sample in a study of cytomegalovirus exposure and HLA in healthy donors. The table came from immunoSEQ multiplex PCR; TCRdb's copy has only in-frame clones and leaves some out. The table includes 100,000 to 150,000 clones, approximately 79% detected once. What was sequenced was PBMCs. These receptors all stem from a man aged 25-45 years in good health and CMV-seronegative. Both conserved end residues are part of each CDR3. The order of the fields is V gene, clone size, D gene, J gene, CDR3 protein, CDR3 DNA. D genes are given only for firm matches. Some rows mark clone size as missing; the rest say once, few, many or name a class of expanded clone.

V gene: TRBV7-9
clone size: .
D gene: .
J gene: TRBJ2-2
CDR3 protein: CASSLTSAGQTGELFF
CDR3 DNA: TGTGCCAGCAGCTTAACCTCCGCGGGACAGACCGGGGAGCTGTTTTTT

V gene: TRBV5-6
clone size: .
D gene: .
J gene: TRBJ2-7
CDR3 protein: CASSGRDSYEQYF
CDR3 DNA: TGTGCCAGCAGCGGACGGGACTCGTACGAGCAGTACTTC

V gene: TRBV19
clone size: few
D gene: TRBD1
J gene: TRBJ1-6
CDR3 protein: CASSIGTGRIYNSPLHF
CDR3 DNA: TGTGCCAGTAGTATAGGGACAGGGAGAATTTATAATTCACCCCTCCACTTT

V gene: TRBV28
clone size: .
D gene: TRBD1
J gene: TRBJ2-7
CDR3 protein: CASSSPGQGDHEQYF
CDR3 DNA: TGTGCCAGCAGTTCGCCGGGACAGGGGGACCACGAGCAGTACTTC

V gene: TRBV27
clone size: .
D gene: .
J gene: TRBJ2-3
CDR3 protein: CASSHWGRGFTDTQYF
CDR3 DNA: TGTGCCAGCAGCCATTGGGGTAGAGGGTTCACAGATACGCAGTATTTT

V gene: TRBV29-1
clone size: .
D gene: .
J gene: TRBJ1-2
CDR3 protein: CSVTLTARYGYTF
CDR3 DNA: TGCAGCGTTACCCTGACAGCCCGGTACGGCTACACCTTC

V gene: TRBV2
clone size: .
D gene: TRBD1
J gene: TRBJ1-6
CDR3 protein: CASGPGTGANSPLHF
CDR3 DNA: TGTGCCAGCGGCCCCGGGACAGGGGCAAATTCACCCCTCCACTTT

V gene: TRBV27
clone size: .
D gene: TRBD1
J gene: TRBJ1-6
CDR3 protein: CASSLLGGTGANSPLHF
CDR3 DNA: TGTGCCAGCAGTTTATTGGGGGGCACAGGGGCTAATTCACCCCTCCACTTT

V gene: TRBV5-1
clone size: .
D gene: TRBD2
J gene: TRBJ2-5
CDR3 protein: CASSLAGGETQYF
CDR3 DNA: TGCGCCAGCAGCTTGGCGGGGGGGGAGACCCAGTACTTC

V gene: TRBV6-5
clone size: .
D gene: TRBD2
J gene: TRBJ2-3
CDR3 protein: CASSWRGLAPTDTQYF
CDR3 DNA: TGTGCCAGCAGTTGGAGGGGACTAGCTCCCACAGATACGCAGTATTTT

V gene: TRBV9
clone size: .
D gene: .
J gene: TRBJ2-7
CDR3 protein: CASSVGTDTYEQYF
CDR3 DNA: TGTGCCAGCAGCGTCGGGACTGATACCTACGAGCAGTACTTC

V gene: TRBV6-1
clone size: .
D gene: TRBD1
J gene: TRBJ1-6
CDR3 protein: CASSQGAGKFSPLHF
CDR3 DNA: TGTGCCAGCAGCCAGGGGGCAGGGAAGTTTTCACCCCTCCACTTT

V gene: TRBV19
clone size: .
D gene: TRBD1
J gene: TRBJ2-1
CDR3 protein: CASGDRGWSYNEQFF
CDR3 DNA: TGTGCCAGTGGGGACAGGGGGTGGTCCTACAATGAGCAGTTCTTC

V gene: TRBV6-5
clone size: once
D gene: .
J gene: TRBJ2-2
CDR3 protein: CASSYSQGYTGELFF
CDR3 DNA: TGTGCCAGCAGTTACTCACAGGGTTATACCGGGGAGCTGTTTTTT

V gene: TRBV9
clone size: .
D gene: .
J gene: TRBJ1-5
CDR3 protein: CASSVGEGSNQPQHF
CDR3 DNA: TGTGCCAGCAGCGTGGGGGAGGGTAGCAATCAGCCCCAGCATTTT

V gene: TRBV18
clone size: once
D gene: TRBD1
J gene: TRBJ1-1
CDR3 protein: CASSPGQLNTEAFF
CDR3 DNA: TGTGCCAGCTCACCGGGACAGCTGAACACTGAAGCTTTCTTT

V gene: TRBV28
clone size: few
D gene: .
J gene: TRBJ2-5
CDR3 protein: CASFERGYQETQYF
CDR3 DNA: TGTGCCAGTTTCGAACGAGGCTACCAAGAGACCCAGTACTTC

V gene: TRBV6-5
clone size: .
D gene: .
J gene: TRBJ1-2
CDR3 protein: CASRLRGVANYGYTF
CDR3 DNA: TGTGCCAGCAGACTCCGGGGGGTAGCTAACTATGGCTACACCTTC

V gene: TRBV6-5
clone size: .
D gene: TRBD2
J gene: TRBJ2-3
CDR3 protein: CASSPPLVSGDTQYF
CDR3 DNA: TGTGCCAGCAGCCCCCCTTTAGTTAGCGGGGACACGCAGTATTTT

V gene: TRBV4-1
clone size: few
D gene: .
J gene: TRBJ1-6
CDR3 protein: CASTLQRNNSPLHF
CDR3 DNA: TGCGCCAGCACCCTCCAGCGAAATAATTCACCCCTCCACTTT

V gene: TRBV19
clone size: .
D gene: .
J gene: TRBJ2-4
CDR3 protein: CASSPASISWRVVAKNIQYF
CDR3 DNA: TGTGCCAGTAGTCCCGCATCCATTTCTTGGCGGGTTGTAGCCAAAAACATTCAGTACTTC

V gene: TRBV27
clone size: .
D gene: .
J gene: TRBJ2-2
CDR3 protein: CASRSEVVAIENTGELFF
CDR3 DNA: TGTGCCAGCAGATCTGAGGTTGTGGCCATTGAGAACACCGGGGAGCTGTTTTTT

V gene: TRBV27
clone size: .
D gene: TRBD1
J gene: TRBJ1-1
CDR3 protein: CASSQLTGGVSTEAFF
CDR3 DNA: TGTGCCAGCAGTCAACTGACAGGGGGGGTGAGCACTGAAGCTTTCTTT

V gene: TRBV28
clone size: .
D gene: .
J gene: TRBJ1-5
CDR3 protein: CASSPPFTGERQPQHF
CDR3 DNA: TGTGCCAGCAGTCCCCCTTTTACGGGGGAGCGACAGCCCCAGCATTTT

V gene: TRBV7-9
clone size: .
D gene: .
J gene: TRBJ1-4
CDR3 protein: CASSPGERTNEKLFF
CDR3 DNA: TGTGCCAGCAGCCCAGGGGAAAGAACTAATGAAAAACTGTTTTTT

V gene: TRBV6-1
clone size: .
D gene: TRBD1
J gene: TRBJ1-2
CDR3 protein: CASSDRQGAYGYTF
CDR3 DNA: TGTGCCAGCAGTGACCGACAGGGGGCATATGGCTACACCTTC

V gene: TRBV7-2
clone size: .
D gene: .
J gene: TRBJ1-5
CDR3 protein: CASSSIGGGQPQHF
CDR3 DNA: TGTGCCAGCAGCTCCATCGGGGGAGGGCAGCCCCAGCATTTT

V gene: TRBV7-9
clone size: few
D gene: TRBD1
J gene: TRBJ1-1
CDR3 protein: CASSARSQGATEAFF
CDR3 DNA: TGTGCCAGCAGCGCACGTTCCCAGGGGGCCACTGAAGCTTTCTTT

V gene: TRBV5-1
clone size: once
D gene: TRBD1
J gene: TRBJ2-7
CDR3 protein: CASSVDRGTSYEQYF
CDR3 DNA: TGCGCCAGCAGCGTGGACAGGGGGACCTCCTACGAGCAGTACTTC

V gene: TRBV5-1
clone size: .
D gene: .
J gene: TRBJ2-1
CDR3 protein: CASSLTGTPFNEQFF
CDR3 DNA: TGCGCCAGCAGCTTAACCGGGACACCATTCAATGAGCAGTTCTTC

V gene: TRBV18
clone size: .
D gene: TRBD1
J gene: TRBJ1-6
CDR3 protein: CASSATGGSESPLHF
CDR3 DNA: TGTGCCAGCTCAGCCACAGGGGGCTCAGAATCACCCCTCCACTTT

V gene: TRBV12-5
clone size: .
D gene: .
J gene: TRBJ1-1
CDR3 protein: CASGLVPGVEAFF
CDR3 DNA: TGTGCTAGTGGTTTGGTACCGGGGGTGGAAGCTTTCTTT

V gene: TRBV4-2
clone size: .
D gene: .
J gene: TRBJ1-4
CDR3 protein: CASSPRVSPGEKLFF
CDR3 DNA: TGTGCCAGCAGCCCCCGGGTCTCCCCTGGGGAAAAACTGTTTTTT

V gene: TRBV5-1
clone size: .
D gene: TRBD1
J gene: TRBJ2-1
CDR3 protein: CASSLGGQGANEQFF
CDR3 DNA: TGCGCCAGCAGCTTGGGAGGACAGGGTGCCAATGAGCAGTTCTTC

V gene: TRBV18
clone size: .
D gene: TRBD1
J gene: TRBJ2-2
CDR3 protein: CASSLDRGTGELFF
CDR3 DNA: TGTGCCAGCTCACTGGACAGGGGCACCGGGGAGCTGTTTTTT

V gene: TRBV7-7
clone size: .
D gene: .
J gene: TRBJ2-2
CDR3 protein: CASSLARRRELFF
CDR3 DNA: TGTGCCAGCAGCTTAGCCCGCAGGCGGGAGCTGTTTTTT

V gene: TRBV14
clone size: .
D gene: .
J gene: TRBJ2-1
CDR3 protein: CASSLWFGNEQFF
CDR3 DNA: TGTGCCAGCAGCCTTTGGTTCGGGAATGAGCAGTTCTTC

V gene: TRBV4-3
clone size: .
D gene: .
J gene: TRBJ1-6
CDR3 protein: CASSQEWGDNSPLHF
CDR3 DNA: TGCGCCAGCAGCCAAGAGTGGGGGGATAATTCACCCCTCCACTTT

V gene: TRBV28
clone size: .
D gene: .
J gene: TRBJ2-7
CDR3 protein: CASSFKRYEQYF
CDR3 DNA: TGTGCCAGCAGCTTTAAACGGTACGAGCAGTACTTC

V gene: TRBV7-8
clone size: .
D gene: .
J gene: TRBJ1-1
CDR3 protein: CASSGPGLNTEAFF
CDR3 DNA: TGTGCCAGCAGCGGGCCGGGACTTAACACTGAAGCTTTCTTT

V gene: TRBV5-1
clone size: .
D gene: .
J gene: TRBJ1-3
CDR3 protein: CASSEPDRNTIYF
CDR3 DNA: TGCGCCAGCAGCGAGCCGGACAGAAACACCATATATTTT

V gene: TRBV28
clone size: .
D gene: TRBD2
J gene: TRBJ2-7
CDR3 protein: CASSLGLAAPYEQYF
CDR3 DNA: TGTGCCAGCAGTTTAGGACTAGCAGCTCCCTACGAGCAGTACTTC

V gene: TRBV28
clone size: few
D gene: .
J gene: TRBJ1-5
CDR3 protein: CASSPRGPQHF
CDR3 DNA: TGTGCCAGCAGTCCCCGGGGGCCCCAGCATTTT

V gene: TRBV9
clone size: .
D gene: .
J gene: TRBJ2-7
CDR3 protein: CASTTENGGTTYEQYF
CDR3 DNA: TGTGCCAGCACCACAGAAAACGGGGGAACCACCTACGAGCAGTACTTC

V gene: TRBV25-1
clone size: .
D gene: .
J gene: TRBJ2-1
CDR3 protein: CASSQEVSGGGNEQFF
CDR3 DNA: TGTGCCAGCAGCCAAGAAGTTTCCGGGGGTGGAAATGAGCAGTTCTTC

V gene: TRBV29-1
clone size: .
D gene: .
J gene: TRBJ1-1
CDR3 protein: CSVKGGTTEAFF
CDR3 DNA: TGCAGCGTGAAGGGGGGGACCACTGAAGCTTTCTTT

V gene: TRBV28
clone size: .
D gene: .
J gene: TRBJ2-7
CDR3 protein: CASSEQLAYEQYF
CDR3 DNA: TGTGCCAGCAGTGAACAGCTGGCCTACGAGCAGTACTTC

V gene: TRBV6-1
clone size: .
D gene: .
J gene: TRBJ1-1
CDR3 protein: CASIPGGTNTEAFF
CDR3 DNA: TGTGCCAGCATCCCGGGGGGCACGAACACTGAAGCTTTCTTT

V gene: TRBV7-9
clone size: .
D gene: .
J gene: TRBJ2-3
CDR3 protein: CASSLGGRQDTQYF
CDR3 DNA: TGTGCCAGCAGCTTAGGGGGCCGACAGGATACGCAGTATTTT

V gene: TRBV6-4
clone size: .
D gene: .
J gene: TRBJ2-1
CDR3 protein: CASSEQGGFNEQFF
CDR3 DNA: TGTGCCAGCAGTGAACAGGGTGGCTTCAATGAGCAGTTCTTC

V gene: TRBV11-2
clone size: .
D gene: .
J gene: TRBJ2-7
CDR3 protein: CASSTDRDIAYEQYF
CDR3 DNA: TGTGCCAGCAGCACAGACCGGGACATTGCCTACGAGCAGTACTTC

V gene: TRBV19
clone size: .
D gene: TRBD1
J gene: TRBJ1-4
CDR3 protein: CASSPTGSNEKLFF
CDR3 DNA: TGTGCCAGTAGTCCGACAGGGAGTAATGAAAAACTGTTTTTT

V gene: TRBV28
clone size: .
D gene: TRBD1
J gene: TRBJ2-1
CDR3 protein: CASSSGGLGNEQFF
CDR3 DNA: TGTGCCAGCAGTTCAGGGGGCCTCGGGAATGAGCAGTTCTTC

V gene: TRBV9
clone size: .
D gene: TRBD2
J gene: TRBJ2-2
CDR3 protein: CASSVVPGGGITGELFF
CDR3 DNA: TGTGCCAGCAGCGTAGTCCCGGGCGGGGGAATTACCGGGGAGCTGTTTTTT

V gene: TRBV7-8
clone size: .
D gene: .
J gene: TRBJ2-1
CDR3 protein: CASSLGSSSYNEQFF
CDR3 DNA: TGTGCCAGCAGCTTAGGATCCAGCTCCTACAATGAGCAGTTCTTC